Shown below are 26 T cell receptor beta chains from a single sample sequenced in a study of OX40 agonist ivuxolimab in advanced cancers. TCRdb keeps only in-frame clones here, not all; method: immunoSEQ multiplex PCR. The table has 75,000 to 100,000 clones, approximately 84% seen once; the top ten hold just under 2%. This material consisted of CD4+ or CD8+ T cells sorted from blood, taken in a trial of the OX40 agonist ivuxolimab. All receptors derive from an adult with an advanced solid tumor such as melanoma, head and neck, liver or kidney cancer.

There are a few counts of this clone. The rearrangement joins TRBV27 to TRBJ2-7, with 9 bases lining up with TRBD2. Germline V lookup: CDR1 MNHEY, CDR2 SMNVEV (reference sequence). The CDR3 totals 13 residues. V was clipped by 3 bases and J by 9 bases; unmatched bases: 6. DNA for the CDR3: TGTGCCAGCAGTTTGCGGGAGGGCCTCCGGCAGTACTTC. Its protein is CASSLREGLRQYF.

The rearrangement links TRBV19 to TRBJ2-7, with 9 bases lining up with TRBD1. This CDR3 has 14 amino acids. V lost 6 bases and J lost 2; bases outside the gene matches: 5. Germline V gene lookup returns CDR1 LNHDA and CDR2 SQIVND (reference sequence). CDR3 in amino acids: CASRRQGGPYEQYF. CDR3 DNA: TGTGCCAGTAGAAGACAGGGGGGCCCCTACGAGCAGTACTTC.

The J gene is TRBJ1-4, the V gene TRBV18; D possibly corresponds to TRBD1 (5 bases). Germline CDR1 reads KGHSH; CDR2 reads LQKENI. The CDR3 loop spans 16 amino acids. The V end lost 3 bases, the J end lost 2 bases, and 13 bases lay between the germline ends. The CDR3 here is CASSPGNWGTNEKLFF. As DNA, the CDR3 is TGTGCCAGCTCACCTGGAAATTGGGGGACTAATGAAAAACTGTTTTTT.

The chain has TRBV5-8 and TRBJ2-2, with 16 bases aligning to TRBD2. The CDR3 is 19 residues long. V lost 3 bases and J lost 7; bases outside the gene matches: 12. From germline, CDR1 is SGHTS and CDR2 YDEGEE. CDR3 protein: CASSSGLAGGPGFSGELFF. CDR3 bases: TGTGCCAGCAGCTCGGGACTAGCGGGAGGGCCCGGGTTCAGCGGGGAGCTGTTTTTT.

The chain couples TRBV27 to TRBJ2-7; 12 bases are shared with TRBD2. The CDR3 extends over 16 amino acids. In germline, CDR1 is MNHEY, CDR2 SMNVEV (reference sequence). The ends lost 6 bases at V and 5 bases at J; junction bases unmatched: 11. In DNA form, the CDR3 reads TGTGCCAGCAGGAGGCTAGCGGGAGGGCCGGACCACGAGCAGTACTTC. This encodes CASRRLAGGPDHEQYF.

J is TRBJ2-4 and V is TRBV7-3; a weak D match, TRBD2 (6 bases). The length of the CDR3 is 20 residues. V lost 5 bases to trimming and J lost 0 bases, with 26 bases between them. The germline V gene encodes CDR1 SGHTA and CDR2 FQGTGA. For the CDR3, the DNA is TGTGCCAGCAGCCTTACGTTCTTAAGGGCGCGGGGACTAGCCAAAAACATTCAGTACTTC. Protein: CASSLTFLRARGLAKNIQYF. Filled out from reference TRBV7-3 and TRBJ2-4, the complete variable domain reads GAGVSQTPSNKVTEKGKYVELRCDPISGHTALYWYRQSLGQGPEFLIYFQGTGAADDSGLPNDRFFAVRPEGSVSTLKIQRTERGDSAVYLCASSLTFLRARGLAKNIQYFGAGTRLSVL.

For the CDR3, the DNA is TGCGCCAGCAGCTCTCAGGTAGCAACTAATGAAAAACTGTTTTTT. Protein sequence: CASSSQVATNEKLFF. The chain combines TRBV5-1 with TRBJ1-4; D not resolved. This CDR3 contains 15 residues. V shed 3 bases and J shed 0 bases, with 9 bases lying between them. From germline, CDR1 is SGHRS and CDR2 YFSETQ.

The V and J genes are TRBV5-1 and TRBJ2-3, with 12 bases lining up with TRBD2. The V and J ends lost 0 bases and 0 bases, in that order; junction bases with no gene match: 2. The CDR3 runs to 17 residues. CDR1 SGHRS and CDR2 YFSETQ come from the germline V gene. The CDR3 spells CASSLGGTSGSTDTQYF. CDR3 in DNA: TGCGCCAGCAGCTTGGGAGGGACTAGCGGGAGCACAGATACGCAGTATTTT.

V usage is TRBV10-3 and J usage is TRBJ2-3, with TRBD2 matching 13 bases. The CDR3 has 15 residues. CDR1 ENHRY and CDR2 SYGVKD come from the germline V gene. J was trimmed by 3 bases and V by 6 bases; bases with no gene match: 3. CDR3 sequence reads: CAIRELAGGTDTQYF. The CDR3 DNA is TGTGCCATCAGGGAACTAGCGGGAGGGACAGATACGCAGTATTTT.

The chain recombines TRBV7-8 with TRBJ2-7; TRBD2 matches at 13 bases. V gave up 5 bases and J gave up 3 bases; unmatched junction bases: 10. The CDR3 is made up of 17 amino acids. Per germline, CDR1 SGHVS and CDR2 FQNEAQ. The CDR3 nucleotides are TGTGCCAGCAGCCTAAGGACTAGCGGGAGTTCGGGCTACGAGCAGTACTTC. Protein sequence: CASSLRTSGSSGYEQYF.

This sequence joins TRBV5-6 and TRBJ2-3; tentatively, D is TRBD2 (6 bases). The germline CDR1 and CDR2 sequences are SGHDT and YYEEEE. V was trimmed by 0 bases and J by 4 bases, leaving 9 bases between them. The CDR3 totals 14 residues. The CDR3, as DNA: TGTGCCAGCAGCTTGGGCAGGGAGGCAGATACGCAGTATTTT. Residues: CASSLGREADTQYF. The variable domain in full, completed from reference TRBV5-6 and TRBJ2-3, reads DAGVTQSPTHLIKTRGQQVTLRCSPKSGHDTVSWYQQALGQGPQFIFQYYEEEERQRGNFPDRFSGHQFPNYSSELNVNALLLGDSALYLCASSLGREADTQYFGPGTRLTVL.

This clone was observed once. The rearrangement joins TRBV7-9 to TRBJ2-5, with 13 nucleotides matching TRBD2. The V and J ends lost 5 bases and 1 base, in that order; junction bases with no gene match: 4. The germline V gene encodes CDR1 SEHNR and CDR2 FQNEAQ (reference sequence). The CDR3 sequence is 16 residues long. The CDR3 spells CASSPGTSGIQETQYF. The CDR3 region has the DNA TGTGCCAGCAGCCCCGGGACTAGCGGGATCCAAGAGACCCAGTACTTC.

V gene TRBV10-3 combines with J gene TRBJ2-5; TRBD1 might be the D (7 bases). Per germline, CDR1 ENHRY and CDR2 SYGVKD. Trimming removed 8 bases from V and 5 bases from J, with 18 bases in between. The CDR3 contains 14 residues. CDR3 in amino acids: CAIRGTEAGETQYF. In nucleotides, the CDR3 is TGTGCCATCCGTGGGACAGAGGCGGGGGAGACCCAGTACTTC.

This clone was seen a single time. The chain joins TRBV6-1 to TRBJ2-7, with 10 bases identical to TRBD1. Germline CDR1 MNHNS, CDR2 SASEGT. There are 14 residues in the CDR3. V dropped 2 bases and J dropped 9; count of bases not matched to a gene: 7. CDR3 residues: CASSEQDRGVGQYF. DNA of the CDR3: TGTGCCAGCAGTGAACAGGACAGGGGGGTCGGGCAGTACTTC.

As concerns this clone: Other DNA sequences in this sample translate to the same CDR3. CDR3 sequence: CASSLGTSKGQPQHF. In DNA, the CDR3 is TGTGCCAGCAGCTTGGGAACTTCCAAGGGACAGCCCCAGCATTTT. V is TRBV13 and J is TRBJ1-5; no clear D gene. This CDR3 is built from 15 residues. CDR1 is PRHDT and CDR2 is FYEKMQ in the germline V gene (reference sequence). V dropped 3 bases and J dropped 7 bases, with 16 bases sitting between them.

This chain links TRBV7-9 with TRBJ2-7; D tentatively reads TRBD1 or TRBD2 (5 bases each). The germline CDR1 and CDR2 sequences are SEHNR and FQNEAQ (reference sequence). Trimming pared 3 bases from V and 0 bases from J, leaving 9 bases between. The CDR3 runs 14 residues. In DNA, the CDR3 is TGTGCCAGCAGCTTCCGGGACCACTCCTACGAGCAGTACTTC. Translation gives CASSFRDHSYEQYF.

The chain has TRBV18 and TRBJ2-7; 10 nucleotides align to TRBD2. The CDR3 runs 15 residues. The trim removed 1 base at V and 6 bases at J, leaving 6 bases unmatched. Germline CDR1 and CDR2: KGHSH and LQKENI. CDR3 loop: CASSPQSSGSFEQYF. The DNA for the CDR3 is TGTGCCAGCTCACCACAGTCTAGCGGGAGCTTCGAGCAGTACTTC.

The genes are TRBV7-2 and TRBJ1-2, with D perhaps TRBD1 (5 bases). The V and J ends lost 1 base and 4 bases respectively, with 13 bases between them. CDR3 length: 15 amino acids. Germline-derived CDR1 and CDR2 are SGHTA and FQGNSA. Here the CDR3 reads CASSLDDSAFYGYTF. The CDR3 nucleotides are TGTGCCAGCAGCTTAGACGACAGCGCCTTCTATGGCTACACCTTC.

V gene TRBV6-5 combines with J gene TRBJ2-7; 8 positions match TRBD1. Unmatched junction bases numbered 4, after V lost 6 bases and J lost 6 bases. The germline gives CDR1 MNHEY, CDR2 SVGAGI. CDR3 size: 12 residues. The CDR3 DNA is TGTGCCAGCAGCGCGACAGGGGTCGAGCAGTACTTC. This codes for CASSATGVEQYF.

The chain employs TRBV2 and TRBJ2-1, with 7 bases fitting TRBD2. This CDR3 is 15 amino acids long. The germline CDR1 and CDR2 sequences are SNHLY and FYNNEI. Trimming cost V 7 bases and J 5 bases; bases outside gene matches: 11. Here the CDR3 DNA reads TGTGCCAGCAACGGACTAGTGGGGCAAAACAATGAGCAGTTCTTC. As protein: CASNGLVGQNNEQFF.

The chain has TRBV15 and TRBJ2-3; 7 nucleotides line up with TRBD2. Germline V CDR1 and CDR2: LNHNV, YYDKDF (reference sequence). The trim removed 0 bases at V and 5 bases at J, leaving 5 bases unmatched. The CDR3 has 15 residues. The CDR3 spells CATSRDPAGVDTQYF. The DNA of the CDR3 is TGTGCCACCAGCAGAGATCCCGCGGGAGTAGATACGCAGTATTTT.

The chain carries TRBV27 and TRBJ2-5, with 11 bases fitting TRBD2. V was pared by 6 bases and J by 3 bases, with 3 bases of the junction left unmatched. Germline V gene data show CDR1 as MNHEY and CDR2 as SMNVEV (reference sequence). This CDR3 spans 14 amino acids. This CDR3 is CASSRLAGKETQYF. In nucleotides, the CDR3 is TGTGCCAGCAGCCGACTAGCGGGAAAAGAGACCCAGTACTTC.

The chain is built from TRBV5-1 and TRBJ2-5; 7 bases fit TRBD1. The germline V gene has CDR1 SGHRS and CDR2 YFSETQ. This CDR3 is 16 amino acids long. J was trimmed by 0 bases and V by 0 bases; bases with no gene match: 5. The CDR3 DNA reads TGCGCCAGCAGCTTGGGGCCGGACAGGCACCAAGAGACCCAGTACTTC. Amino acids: CASSLGPDRHQETQYF.

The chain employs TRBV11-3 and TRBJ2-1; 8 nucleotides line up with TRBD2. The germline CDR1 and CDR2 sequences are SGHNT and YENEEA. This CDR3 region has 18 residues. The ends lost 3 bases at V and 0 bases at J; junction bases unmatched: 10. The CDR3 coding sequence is TGTGCCAGCAGCTTTGATAGCGGGACCTATAGCTCCTACAATGAGCAGTTCTTC. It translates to CASSFDSGTYSSYNEQFF.

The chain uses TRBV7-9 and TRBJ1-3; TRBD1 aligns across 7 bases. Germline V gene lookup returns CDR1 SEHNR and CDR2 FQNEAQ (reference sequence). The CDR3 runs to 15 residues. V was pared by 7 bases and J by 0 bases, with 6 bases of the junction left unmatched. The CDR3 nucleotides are TGTGCCAGCAATGAGGGGGCCACCTCTGGAAACACCATATATTTT. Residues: CASNEGATSGNTIYF.

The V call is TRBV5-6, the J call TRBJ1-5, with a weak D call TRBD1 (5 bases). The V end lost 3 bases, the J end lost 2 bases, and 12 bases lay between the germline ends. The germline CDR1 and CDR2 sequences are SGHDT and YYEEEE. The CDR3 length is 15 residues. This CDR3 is CASSSRRAGNQPQHF. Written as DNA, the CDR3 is TGTGCCAGCAGCTCCCGCAGGGCCGGCAATCAGCCCCAGCATTTT.